This T cell receptor (beta chain) was identified during a study of molecular identifiers for immune sequencing clone quantification. This CDR3 comprises 19 residues. The germline V gene has CDR1 LGHNA and CDR2 YSLEER. Trimming left V 2 bases short and J 0 bases short, with 20 bases between. In TCRdb, the PCR reads were re-called with MiXCR into one record per CDR3 protein. The sample contains around 460,000 distinct CDR3 sequences, approximately 25% of which appear only once. This clonotype was detected many times. The clonotype originates from a human donor in good health. Some libraries in this study had Jurkat cell RNA spiked in. The chain joins TRBV4-3 to TRBJ1-3, with D unresolved. Specimen: naive CD8+ T cells from blood, with Jurkat cell RNA spiked in. Subset noted: FACS-sorted CD8+CD4-CCR7+CD45RA+ naive T cells. DNA for the CDR3: TGCGCCAGCAGCCAACAACATACGCCAGACGTCGGCTCTGGAAACACCATATATTTT. Translating it yields CASSQQHTPDVGSGNTIYF.